What follows is one TCR beta chain and its context. Its antigen specificity is not known. Base qualities are not recorded, but no much larger clone differs from it by a single base. From the germline V gene, CDR1 is MGHRA and CDR2 is YSYEKL. A distance of 17 bases separates the germline ends of V and J, which lose 2 bases and 4 bases respectively. There are 16 amino acids in the CDR3, from cysteine to phenylalanine inclusive. Just CDR3 DNA is preserved here, 48 bases in frame from base 1. This sample is part of a study of shared clonotypes between healthy human individuals (dated by TCRdb to 2018 to 2020). Turning to the overall study: The cohort comprised a couple of women and a few men aged 18 to 49 years. For each donor, three plates each were used for CD4 naive and CD4 memory, two plates were used for CD8 naive, and one plate was used for CD8 memory. The study deeply sequenced blood TCR repertoires of about 5 healthy adults to estimate repertoire size and the extent of clonotype sharing between individuals. Different laboratories and diverse techniques were used to prepare libraries and sequence TCR repertoires, to increase sequencing depth and limit assay-specific biases. Between about 0.94 and 8.9 billion PBMCs per donor were obtained by leukapheresis.

The donors were healthy, HIV-negative adults with no recently reported acute infections or vaccinations. Every donor was a Caucasian adult living in Nashville, Tennessee, USA. Magnetic negative selection was used to enrich CD4+ T cells, after which naive cells were positively selected on CD45RA and the negative fraction became the memory subset. Blood was obtained by leukapheresis, after which PBMCs were separated by Ficoll-Histopaque density gradient centrifugation and cryopreserved in liquid nitrogen vapor phase. Analytical flow cytometry was used to check the purity and quantity of every magnetically sorted T cell population. Genomic DNA was isolated from each sorted fraction and quantified by UV absorbance on a Nanodrop 2000c. Using the deep immunoSEQ assay, TCR CDR3 regions were amplified from genomic DNA by multiplex PCR. Genomic DNA extracted from each cell subset was distributed evenly over all wells of several immunoSEQ 96-well plates, and each plate served as one replicate. For sorted subsets, approximately 210 ng genomic DNA, equal to 30,000 or so T cell genomes, was loaded into each replicate PCR. The purified libraries were quantified using a Qubit 3.0 fluorometer, sized with a Bioanalyzer 2100, and then quantified again using the KAPA Library Quantification kit. A separate single-read 150-cycle Illumina NextSeq 550 flow cell was used to sequence each immunoSEQ 96-well plate. Regarding the original processing steps: Because only junctional sequences without quality scores were contained in the immunoSEQ output, filtering matching that applied to full-length reads could not be performed. Sequences were annotated with PyIR, a Python wrapper for IgBLAST v1.9, using IMGT germline references to assign V/J genes and CDR3. Reads were removed for weak V/J assignments (E-value above 1e-6), missing CDR3, stop codons, out-of-frame junctions, or ambiguous translated residues. V3J clonotypes were defined as sequences sharing the same inferred V gene, J gene, and CDR3 amino acid sequence. To compute the percentage overlap between repertoires, the number of shared unique clonotypes was divided by the size of the smaller repertoire. RTK rarefaction, the Chao1 estimator, and Recon v2.1 estimates of unobserved clonotypes were used to assess repertoire richness. OLGA was used to compute generation probabilities for all TCRbeta clonotypes that the gDNA method yielded from four donors. TCRdb took this table from immuneACCESS and kept in-frame rearrangements with V and J called. Such tables lack part of the clones; where checked against another copy, unresolved V genes explain under half of the gap, and the rest is unexplained. For V, J and clone size, that table is used; D and trimming come from the DNA. The sample contains millions of clones, 90% to 95% of them found a single time. 0.13% of the sample belongs to the ten largest clones.

The study at large found these results: Sharing across several donors was observed for 4.5% to 6.5% of naive CD4, 3.5% of naive CD8, 2.3% of memory CD4, and around 0.42% of memory CD8 clonotypes. The genetic and exposure-history diversity represented was limited by the small number of donors. Pairwise subsampling indicated that sequencing depth was expected to affect the degree of clonotype sharing among donors. Sampling was limited to blood, and TCR repertoires in tissue likely differ from TCR repertoires in blood. Incomplete sequencing was indicated by rarefaction of sorted-subset datasets, despite the large sequencing depth. Larger estimated clonotype richness was generally found for naive subsets than for memory subsets. Clonotypes shared by all four sorted-subset donors showed higher generation probabilities than non-shared clonotypes.

The receptor chain draws on TRBV4-1 and TRBJ2-5; the D gene identity is not certain. The TCR originated in a man aged 18 to 30 in good health. Sample: naive CD4+ T cells sorted from blood. The label giving this sample's cell subset or site can be read as: CD45RA+ positively selected. The DNA sequence is as follows: TGCGCCAGCAGCCAAATAGTCCTCGGGCCTAGAGAGACCCAGTACTTC. This codes for CASSQIVLGPRETQYF.